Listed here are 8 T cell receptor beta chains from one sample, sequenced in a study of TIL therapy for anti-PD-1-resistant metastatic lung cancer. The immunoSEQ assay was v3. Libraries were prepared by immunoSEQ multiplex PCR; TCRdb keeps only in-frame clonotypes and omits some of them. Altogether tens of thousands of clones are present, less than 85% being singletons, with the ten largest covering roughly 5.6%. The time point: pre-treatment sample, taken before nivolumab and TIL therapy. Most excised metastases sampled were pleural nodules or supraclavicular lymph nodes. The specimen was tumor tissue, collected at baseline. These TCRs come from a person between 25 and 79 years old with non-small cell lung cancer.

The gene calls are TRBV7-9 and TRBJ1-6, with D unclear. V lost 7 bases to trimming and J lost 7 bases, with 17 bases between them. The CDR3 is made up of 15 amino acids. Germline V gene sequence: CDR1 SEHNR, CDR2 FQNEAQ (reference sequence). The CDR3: CASTSWTDTNSPLHF. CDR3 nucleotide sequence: TGTGCCAGCACCTCTTGGACGGATACAAATTCACCCCTCCACTTT.

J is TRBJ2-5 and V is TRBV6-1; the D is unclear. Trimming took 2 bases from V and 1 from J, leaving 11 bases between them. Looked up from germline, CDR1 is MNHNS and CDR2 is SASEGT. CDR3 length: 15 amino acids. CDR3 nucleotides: TGTGCCAGCAGTGAAATTAGGAACCGCCAAGAGACCCAGTACTTC. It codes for CASSEIRNRQETQYF.

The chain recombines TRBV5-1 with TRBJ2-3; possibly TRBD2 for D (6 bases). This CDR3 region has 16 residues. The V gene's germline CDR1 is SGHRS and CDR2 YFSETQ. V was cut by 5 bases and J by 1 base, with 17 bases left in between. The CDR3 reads CASRTGVGRGTDTQYF. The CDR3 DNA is TGCGCCAGCAGAACGGGGGTCGGGAGAGGCACAGATACGCAGTATTTT.

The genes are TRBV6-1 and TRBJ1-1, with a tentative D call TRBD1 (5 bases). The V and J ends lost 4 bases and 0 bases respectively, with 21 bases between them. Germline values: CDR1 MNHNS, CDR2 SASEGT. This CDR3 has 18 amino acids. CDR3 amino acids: CASSAQINQGTMNTEAFF. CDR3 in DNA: TGTGCCAGCAGTGCCCAGATTAATCAGGGAACTATGAACACTGAAGCTTTCTTT.

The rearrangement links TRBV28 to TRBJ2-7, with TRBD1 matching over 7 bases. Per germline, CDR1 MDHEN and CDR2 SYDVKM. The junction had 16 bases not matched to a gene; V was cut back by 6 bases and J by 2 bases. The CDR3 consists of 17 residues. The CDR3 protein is CASSFYPGTASTYEQYF. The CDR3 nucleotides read TGTGCCAGCAGCTTCTACCCCGGGACAGCTTCTACCTACGAGCAGTACTTC.

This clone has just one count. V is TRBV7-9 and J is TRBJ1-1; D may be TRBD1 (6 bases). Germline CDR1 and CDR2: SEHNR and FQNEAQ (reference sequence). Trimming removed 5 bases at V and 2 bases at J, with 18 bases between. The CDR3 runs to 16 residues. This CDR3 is CASSHDRPVVNTEAFF. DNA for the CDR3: TGTGCCAGCAGCCATGACAGGCCGGTGGTAAACACTGAAGCTTTCTTT.

Here the CDR3 reads CASRLVSNTEAFF. The CDR3 bases are TGCGCCAGCAGACTCGTTTCGAACACTGAAGCTTTCTTT. The rearrangement uses TRBV5-1 and TRBJ1-1; D gene uncertain. CDR3 size: 13 residues. CDR1 SGHRS and CDR2 YFSETQ come from the germline V gene. V dropped 5 bases and J dropped 1 base, with 9 bases sitting between them.

The CDR3 DNA follows: TGCGCCAGCAGTCAATCTAAGGGGACTAGCGGGTTCACCGGGGAGCTGTTTTTT. It yields the protein CASSQSKGTSGFTGELFF. The V gene is TRBV23-1, the J gene TRBJ2-2; 12 nucleotides line up with TRBD2. TRBV23-1 is an ORF for which the function is uncertain. This CDR3 spans 18 amino acids. The trim removed 0 bases at V and 4 bases at J, leaving 6 bases unmatched.